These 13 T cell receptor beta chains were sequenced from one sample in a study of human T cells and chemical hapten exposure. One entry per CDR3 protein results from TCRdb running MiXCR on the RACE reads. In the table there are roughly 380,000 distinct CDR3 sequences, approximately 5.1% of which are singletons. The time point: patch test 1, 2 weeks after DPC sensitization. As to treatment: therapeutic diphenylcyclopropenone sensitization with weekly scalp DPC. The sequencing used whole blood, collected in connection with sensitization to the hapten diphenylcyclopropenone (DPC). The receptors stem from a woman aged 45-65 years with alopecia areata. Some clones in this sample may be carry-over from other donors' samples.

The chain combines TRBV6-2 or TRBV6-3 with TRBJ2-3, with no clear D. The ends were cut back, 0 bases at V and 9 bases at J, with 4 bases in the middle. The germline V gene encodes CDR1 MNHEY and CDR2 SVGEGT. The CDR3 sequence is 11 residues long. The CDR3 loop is CASSYSRTQYF. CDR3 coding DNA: TGTGCCAGCAGTTACTCCAGAACGCAGTATTTT.

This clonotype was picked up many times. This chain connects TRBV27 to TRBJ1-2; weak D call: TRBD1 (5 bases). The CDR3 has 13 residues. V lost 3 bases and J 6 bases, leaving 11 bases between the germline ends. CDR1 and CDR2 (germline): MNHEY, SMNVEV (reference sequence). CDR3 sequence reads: CASSFKGMHGYTF. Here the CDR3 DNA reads TGTGCCAGCAGTTTCAAGGGGATGCATGGCTACACCTTC.

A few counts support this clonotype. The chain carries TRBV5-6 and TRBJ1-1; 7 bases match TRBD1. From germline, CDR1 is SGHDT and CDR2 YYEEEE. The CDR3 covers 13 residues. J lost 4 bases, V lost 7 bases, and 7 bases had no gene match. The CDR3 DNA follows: TGTGCCAGCGGCAGACAGGGCTTCACTGAAGCTTTCTTT. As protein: CASGRQGFTEAFF. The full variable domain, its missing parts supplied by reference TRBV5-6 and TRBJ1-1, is DAGVTQSPTHLIKTRGQQVTLRCSPKSGHDTVSWYQQALGQGPQFIFQYYEEEERQRGNFPDRFSGHQFPNYSSELNVNALLLGDSALYLCASGRQGFTEAFFGQGTRLTVV.

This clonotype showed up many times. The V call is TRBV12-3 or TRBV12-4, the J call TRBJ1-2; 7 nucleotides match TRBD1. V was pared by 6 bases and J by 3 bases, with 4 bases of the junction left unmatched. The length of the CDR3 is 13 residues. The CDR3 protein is CASRSTGHYGYTF. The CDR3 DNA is TGTGCCAGCAGATCGACAGGGCACTATGGCTACACCTTC.

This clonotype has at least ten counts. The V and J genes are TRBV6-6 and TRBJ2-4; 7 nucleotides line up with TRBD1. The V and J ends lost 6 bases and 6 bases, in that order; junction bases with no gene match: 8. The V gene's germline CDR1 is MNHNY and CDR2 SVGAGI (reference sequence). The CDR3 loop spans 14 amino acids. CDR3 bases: TGTGCCAGCAGCCACGGGGACAGACTAAACATTCAGTACTTC. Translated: CASSHGDRLNIQYF.

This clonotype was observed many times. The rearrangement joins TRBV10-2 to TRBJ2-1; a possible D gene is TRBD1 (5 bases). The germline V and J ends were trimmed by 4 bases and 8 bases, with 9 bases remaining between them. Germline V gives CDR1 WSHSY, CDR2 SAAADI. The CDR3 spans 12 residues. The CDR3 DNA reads TGCGCCAGCAGTGCAATAGGGGATGAGCAGTTCTTC. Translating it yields CASSAIGDEQFF.

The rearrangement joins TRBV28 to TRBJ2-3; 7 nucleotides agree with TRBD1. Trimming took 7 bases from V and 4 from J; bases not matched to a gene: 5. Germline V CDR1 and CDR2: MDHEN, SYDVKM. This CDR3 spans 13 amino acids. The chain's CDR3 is CASTRQGPDTQYF. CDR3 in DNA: TGTGCCAGCACTCGACAGGGCCCAGATACGCAGTATTTT.

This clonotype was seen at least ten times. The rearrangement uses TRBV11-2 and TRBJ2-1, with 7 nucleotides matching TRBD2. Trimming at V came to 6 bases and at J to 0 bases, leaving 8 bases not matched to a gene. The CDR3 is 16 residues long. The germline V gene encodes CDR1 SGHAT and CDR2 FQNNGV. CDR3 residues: CASSPPGLSSYNEQFF. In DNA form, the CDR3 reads TGTGCCAGCAGTCCCCCGGGACTAAGCTCCTACAATGAGCAGTTCTTC.

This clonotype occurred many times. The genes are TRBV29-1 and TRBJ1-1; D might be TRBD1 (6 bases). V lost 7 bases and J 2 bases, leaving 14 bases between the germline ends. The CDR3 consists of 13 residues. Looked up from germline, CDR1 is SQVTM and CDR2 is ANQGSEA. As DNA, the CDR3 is TGCAGCGGCGGGGGCAGCCAAAACACTGAAGCTTTCTTT. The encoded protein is CSGGGSQNTEAFF.

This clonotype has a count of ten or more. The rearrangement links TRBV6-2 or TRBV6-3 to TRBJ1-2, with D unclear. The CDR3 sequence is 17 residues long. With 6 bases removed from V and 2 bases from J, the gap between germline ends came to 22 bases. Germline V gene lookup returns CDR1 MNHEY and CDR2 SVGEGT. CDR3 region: CASSTYFRQAGNYGYTF. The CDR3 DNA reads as TGTGCCAGCAGCACCTACTTCCGACAAGCGGGAAACTATGGCTACACCTTC.

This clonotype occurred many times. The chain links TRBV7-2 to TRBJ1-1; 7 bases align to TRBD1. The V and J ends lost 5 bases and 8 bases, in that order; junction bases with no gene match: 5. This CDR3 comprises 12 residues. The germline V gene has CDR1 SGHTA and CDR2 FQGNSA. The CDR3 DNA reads TGTGCCAGCAGCCGGACAGGCGGGGAAGCTTTCTTT. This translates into CASSRTGGEAFF.

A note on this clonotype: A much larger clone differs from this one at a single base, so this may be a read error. This CDR3 is CSVGDPAYEQNF. CDR3 bases: TGCAGCGTTGGGGACCCAGCCTACGAGCAGAACTTC. The gene calls are TRBV29-1 and TRBJ2-7; D is tentatively TRBD1 or TRBD2 (5 bases each). This CDR3 has 12 amino acids. Germline CDR1 SQVTM, CDR2 ANQGSEA.

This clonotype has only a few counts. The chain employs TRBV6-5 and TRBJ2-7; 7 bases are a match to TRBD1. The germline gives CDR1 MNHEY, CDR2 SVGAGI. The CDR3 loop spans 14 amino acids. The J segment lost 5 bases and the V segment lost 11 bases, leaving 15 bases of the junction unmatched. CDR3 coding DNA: TGTGCCGTCCGAGCAGGGGGTTGGATGGACGAGCAGTACTTC. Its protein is CAVRAGGWMDEQYF.